The 10 T cell receptor beta chains below all came from one sample that was sequenced in a study of blood T cell repertoires in COVID-19. Generated by immunoSEQ multiplex PCR, the TCRdb table keeps only in-frame clones and is missing some. This table holds about 240,000 clones, 80% to 85% found once. Sequencing input: peripheral blood. The receptors originated from a woman of 80 years or more with COVID-19, enrolled during active disease.

The V gene is TRBV18, the J gene TRBJ1-3; D may be TRBD1 (6 bases). The CDR3 is 16 residues long. In germline, CDR1 is KGHSH, CDR2 LQKENI. V lost 3 bases and J lost 0, with 12 bases in between. The CDR3 bases are TGTGCCAGCTCACCGAGAAGGGGGAGCTCTGGAAACACCATATATTTT. It translates to CASSPRRGSSGNTIYF. The full variable domain, completed using reference TRBV18 and TRBJ1-3, is NAGVMQNPRHLVRRRGQEARLRCSPMKGHSHVYWYRQLPEEGLKFMVYLQKENIIDESGMPKERFSAEFPKEGPSILRIQQVVRGDSAAYFCASSPRRGSSGNTIYFGEGSWLTVV.

The chain uses TRBV7-2 and TRBJ2-1; TRBD2 aligns across 7 bases. Germline V CDR1 and CDR2: SGHTA, FQGNSA. This CDR3 comprises 15 residues. V dropped 0 bases and J dropped 4; count of bases not matched to a gene: 3. The CDR3 DNA follows: TGTGCCAGCAGCTTAGCGGGAGGGCCTTACAATGAGCAGTTCTTC. This codes for CASSLAGGPYNEQFF.

The chain recombines TRBV9 with TRBJ2-1, with 7 bases lining up with TRBD2. Germline CDR1 is SGDLS and CDR2 is YYNGEE. This CDR3 is 16 amino acids long. Germline trimming cut 3 bases from V and 3 bases from J; bases unmatched to any gene: 9. The DNA for the CDR3 is TGTGCCAGCAGCGGCCTCCGGGCTAGCGGCTACAATGAGCAGTTCTTC. Amino acid sequence: CASSGLRASGYNEQFF.

The V gene is TRBV7-2, the J gene TRBJ2-1; 7 bases align to TRBD1. Losses at the gene ends were 2 bases for V and 6 bases for J; bases not matched to a gene: 4. This CDR3 contains 14 residues. The V gene's germline CDR1 is SGHTA and CDR2 FQGNSA. The CDR3 is CASSLMRDSNEQFF. For the CDR3, the DNA is TGTGCCAGCAGCTTAATGAGGGACAGCAATGAGCAGTTCTTC. The whole variable domain, filled in from reference TRBV7-2 and TRBJ2-1, reads GAGVSQSPSNKVTEKGKDVELRCDPISGHTALYWYRQSLGQGLEFLIYFQGNSAPDKSGLPSDRFSAERTGGSVSTLTIQRTQQEDSAVYLCASSLMRDSNEQFFGPGTRLTVL.

This clone was seen more than once but under ten times. The chain recombines TRBV28 with TRBJ1-5, with 8 bases that match TRBD1. Germline V gene sequence: CDR1 MDHEN, CDR2 SYDVKM. The V segment lost 7 bases and the J segment 6 bases; nucleotides outside the gene matches: 5. This CDR3 region has 13 residues. CDR3 loop: CASKSQGGQPQHF. DNA of the CDR3: TGTGCCAGCAAGTCACAGGGGGGTCAGCCCCAGCATTTT.

This sequence joins TRBV30 and TRBJ2-1; the match to TRBD1 covers 9 bases. The V segment lost 3 bases and the J segment 6 bases; nucleotides outside the gene matches: 6. Germline CDR1 is GTSNPN and CDR2 is SVGIG (reference sequence). This CDR3 is 14 amino acids long. The CDR3 DNA follows: TGTGCCTGGAGGAGACAGGGGGGGTCCAATGAGCAGTTCTTC. This sequence encodes CAWRRQGGSNEQFF.

The V and J genes are TRBV27 and TRBJ1-4; weak D call: TRBD1 (6 bases). This CDR3 is 17 amino acids long. Germline assignment: CDR1 MNHEY and CDR2 SMNVEV (reference sequence). V was trimmed by 3 bases and J by 7 bases, leaving 21 bases between them. The CDR3 spells CASSFQLTGGSGEKLFF. CDR3 DNA sequence: TGTGCCAGCAGTTTCCAACTTACGGGGGGCTCAGGTGAAAAACTGTTTTTT.

The V call is TRBV13, the J call TRBJ1-1; D not resolved. The CDR3 runs 15 residues. Looked up from germline, CDR1 is PRHDT and CDR2 is FYEKMQ (reference sequence). V was cut by 0 bases and J by 3 bases, with 11 bases left in between. Here the CDR3 DNA reads TGTGCCAGCAGCTTAGGGAGGAGAGGCTACACTGAAGCTTTCTTT. Translating it yields CASSLGRRGYTEAFF.

The chain couples TRBV2 to TRBJ1-2; TRBD1 matches at 8 bases. This CDR3 is 12 amino acids long. Trimming removed 4 bases from V and 8 bases from J; junction bases left unmatched: 3. In germline, CDR1 is SNHLY, CDR2 FYNNEI. CDR3 loop: CASSGQGMGYTF. The CDR3 nucleotides are TGTGCCAGCAGTGGACAGGGGATGGGCTACACCTTC.

The chain has TRBV6-2 or TRBV6-3 and TRBJ2-1; possibly TRBD2 for D (6 bases). The V gene lost 2 bases and the J gene lost 7 bases, with 12 bases spanning the gap. Germline CDR1 MNHEY, CDR2 SVGEGT. The CDR3 has 14 amino acids. As DNA, the CDR3 is TGTGCCAGCAGTTACGGCGGGAAAGCGAATGAGCAGTTCTTC. It encodes CASSYGGKANEQFF.